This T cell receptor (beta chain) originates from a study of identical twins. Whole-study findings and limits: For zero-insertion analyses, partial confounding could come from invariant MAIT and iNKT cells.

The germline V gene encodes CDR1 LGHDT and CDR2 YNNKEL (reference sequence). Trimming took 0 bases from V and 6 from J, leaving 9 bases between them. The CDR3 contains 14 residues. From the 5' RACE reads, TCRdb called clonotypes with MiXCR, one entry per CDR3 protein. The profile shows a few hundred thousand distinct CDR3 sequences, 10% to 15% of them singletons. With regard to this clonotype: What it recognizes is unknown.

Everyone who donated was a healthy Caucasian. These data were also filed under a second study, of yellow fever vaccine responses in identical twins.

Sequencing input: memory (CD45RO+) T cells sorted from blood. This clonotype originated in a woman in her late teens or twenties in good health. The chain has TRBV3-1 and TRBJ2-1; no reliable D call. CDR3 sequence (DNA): TGTGCCAGCAGCCAAGATTATCAAGTCAATGAGCAGTTCTTC. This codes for CASSQDYQVNEQFF.